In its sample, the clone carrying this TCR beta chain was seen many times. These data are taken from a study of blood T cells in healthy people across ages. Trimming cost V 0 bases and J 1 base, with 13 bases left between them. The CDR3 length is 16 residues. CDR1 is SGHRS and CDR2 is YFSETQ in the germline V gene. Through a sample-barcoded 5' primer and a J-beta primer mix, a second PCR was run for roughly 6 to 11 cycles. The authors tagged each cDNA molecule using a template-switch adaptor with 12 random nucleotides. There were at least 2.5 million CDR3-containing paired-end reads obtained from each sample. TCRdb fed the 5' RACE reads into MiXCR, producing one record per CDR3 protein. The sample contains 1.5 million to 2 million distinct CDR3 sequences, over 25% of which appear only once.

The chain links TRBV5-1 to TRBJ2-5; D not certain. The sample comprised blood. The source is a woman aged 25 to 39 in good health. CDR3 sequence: CASSLALGSLQETQYF. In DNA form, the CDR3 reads TGCGCCAGCAGCTTGGCCTTGGGCTCCCTCCAAGAGACCCAGTACTTC.